These 22 T cell receptor beta chains came from one sample sequenced in a study of OX40 agonist ivuxolimab in advanced cancers. Method: immunoSEQ multiplex PCR; TCRdb's copy keeps in-frame clones and lacks some. This sample has 8,500 to 10,000 clones, with about 89% found just once. Here the sequenced sample was CD4+ or CD8+ T cells sorted from blood, taken in a trial of the OX40 agonist ivuxolimab. The receptor set was obtained from an adult with an advanced solid tumor such as melanoma, head and neck, liver or kidney cancer.

The chain links TRBV11-2 to TRBJ2-3; D is unresolved. The V end lost 1 base, the J end lost 6 bases, and 5 bases lay between the germline ends. Germline CDR1 is SGHAT and CDR2 is FQNNGV. The CDR3 runs 12 residues. This chain's CDR3 is CASSLGSDTQYF. In DNA form, the CDR3 reads TGTGCCAGCAGCTTAGGGTCGGATACGCAGTATTTT.

The genes are TRBV10-3 and TRBJ1-5; D may be TRBD1 (6 bases). The CDR3 totals 13 residues. Germline assignment: CDR1 ENHRY and CDR2 SYGVKD. Trimming pared 7 bases from V and 7 bases from J, leaving 14 bases between. The CDR3 sequence: CAITGGAGQPQHF. For the CDR3, the DNA is TGTGCCATCACTGGGGGCGCGGGGCAGCCCCAGCATTTT.

This clone has more than one count but fewer than ten. This sequence joins TRBV5-1 and TRBJ2-1; 13 nucleotides align to TRBD2. V shed 1 base and J 6 bases; nucleotides not matched to a gene: 4. The CDR3 sequence is 16 residues long. The V gene's germline CDR1 is SGHRS and CDR2 YFSETQ. CDR3 nucleotide sequence: TGCGCCAGCAGCTTGCCCGGGACTAGCGGGATCAATGAGCAGTTCTTC. Translation gives CASSLPGTSGINEQFF.

This clone came up a few times. The V and J genes are TRBV4-2 and TRBJ2-2; no clear D gene. Germline lookup yields CDR1 LGHNA and CDR2 YNFKEQ. Trimming stripped 0 bases from V and 0 bases from J, with 2 bases between. CDR3 size: 14 residues. The CDR3 here is CASSQEPNTGELFF. In DNA form, the CDR3 reads TGTGCCAGCAGCCAAGAACCGAACACCGGGGAGCTGTTTTTT.

J is TRBJ1-6 and V is TRBV2; tentative D call: TRBD1 (5 bases). The V end was cut by 11 bases, the J end by 5 bases, with 19 bases between. Per the germline V gene, CDR1 is SNHLY and CDR2 is FYNNEI. This CDR3 is built from 15 residues. CDR3 in DNA: TGTGCCTCCCAAGGCCAGGGTTTCGATAATTCACCCCTCCACTTT. Amino acid sequence: CASQGQGFDNSPLHF.

The V call is TRBV2, the J call TRBJ2-7, with 10 bases that match TRBD2. The germline V gene encodes CDR1 SNHLY and CDR2 FYNNEI. The CDR3 is 14 amino acids. V dropped 4 bases and J dropped 7; count of bases not matched to a gene: 7. The CDR3 DNA reads TGTGCCAGCAGTGCCCTAGCGGGAGTATCTGAGCAGTACTTC. This codes for CASSALAGVSEQYF.

This chain links TRBV5-6 with TRBJ2-5; TRBD1 matches at 11 bases. The V segment lost 3 bases and the J segment 2 bases; nucleotides outside the gene matches: 3. Germline CDR1 and CDR2: SGHDT and YYEEEE. The CDR3 contains 15 residues. The CDR3 loop is CASSSWDRGQETQYF. DNA of the CDR3: TGTGCCAGCAGCTCGTGGGACAGGGGGCAAGAGACCCAGTACTTC. Drawing the rest from reference TRBV5-6 and TRBJ2-5, the complete variable domain is DAGVTQSPTHLIKTRGQQVTLRCSPKSGHDTVSWYQQALGQGPQFIFQYYEEEERQRGNFPDRFSGHQFPNYSSELNVNALLLGDSALYLCASSSWDRGQETQYFGPGTRLLVL.

The chain recombines TRBV29-1 with TRBJ2-3; perhaps D is TRBD1 or TRBD2 (6 bases each). Per the germline V gene, CDR1 is SQVTM and CDR2 is ANQGSEA. The CDR3 runs 15 residues. V was clipped by 3 bases and J by 0 bases, with 13 bases between them. CDR3 sequence: CSVEGGSSSTDTQYF. The DNA for the CDR3 is TGCAGCGTTGAGGGGGGCTCAAGCAGCACAGATACGCAGTATTTT.

The chain has TRBV6-1 and TRBJ2-3, with unresolved D. Per germline, CDR1 MNHNS and CDR2 SASEGT. V lost 4 bases, J lost 0 bases, and 5 bases lay in between. The CDR3 is 13 residues long. Written as DNA, the CDR3 is TGTGCCAGCAGTGTTCCTAGCACAGATACGCAGTATTTT. This translates into CASSVPSTDTQYF.

CDR3 region: CATSKGQGMETQYF. CDR3 nucleotides: TGTGCCACCAGCAAGGGACAGGGTATGGAGACCCAGTACTTC. This chain uses TRBV15 with TRBJ2-5; the match to TRBD1 covers 9 bases. Losses at the gene ends were 4 bases for V and 5 bases for J; bases not matched to a gene: 5. The CDR3 consists of 14 residues. The germline gives CDR1 LNHNV, CDR2 YYDKDF (reference sequence).

This chain joins TRBV10-3 and TRBJ1-2; D is undetermined. From germline, CDR1 is ENHRY and CDR2 SYGVKD. CDR3 length: 12 amino acids. Deletions cut 7 bases from V and 9 bases from J, with 15 bases between. The CDR3 region has the DNA TGTGCCATCACCCCCGGGGAGGGCCGCTACACCTTC. As protein: CAITPGEGRYTF.

This chain connects TRBV7-9 to TRBJ2-7; 8 nucleotides match TRBD1. The CDR3 loop spans 12 amino acids. In germline, CDR1 is SEHNR, CDR2 FQNEAQ (reference sequence). The V gene end was trimmed by 5 bases and the J gene end by 6 bases; junction bases not matched to a gene: 3. CDR3 in DNA: TGTGCCAGCAGCGTTGACAGGGGCGAGCAGTACTTC. Translated: CASSVDRGEQYF. Full variable domain (remainder filled in from reference TRBV7-9 and TRBJ2-7): DTGVSQNPRHKITKRGQNVTFRCDPISEHNRLYWYRQTLGQGPEFLTYFQNEAQLEKSRLLSDRFSAERPKGSFSTLEIQRTEQGDSAMYLCASSVDRGEQYFGPGTRLTVT.

The chain employs TRBV5-5 and TRBJ1-1; D unresolved. Trimming removed 2 bases from V and 5 bases from J, with 13 bases in between. CDR1 and CDR2 from the germline V gene are SGHKS and YYEKEE (reference sequence). CDR3 size: 14 residues. CDR3 protein: CASSFLDRPTEAFF. CDR3 coding DNA: TGTGCCAGCAGCTTTCTAGACCGGCCAACTGAAGCTTTCTTT.

The chain links TRBV15 to TRBJ2-2, with D maybe TRBD2 (5 bases). In germline, CDR1 is LNHNV, CDR2 YYDKDF (reference sequence). The CDR3 loop spans 16 amino acids. V was cut by 1 base and J by 2 bases, with 11 bases left in between. DNA for the CDR3: TGTGCCACCAGCAGAGGGGCGGGCCCCAACACCGGGGAGCTGTTTTTT. Protein sequence: CATSRGAGPNTGELFF. Drawing the rest from reference TRBV15 and TRBJ2-2, the complete variable domain is DAMVIQNPRYQVTQFGKPVTLSCSQTLNHNVMYWYQQKSSQAPKLLFHYYDKDFNNEADTPDNFQSRRPNTSFCFLDIRSPGLGDTAMYLCATSRGAGPNTGELFFGEGSRLTVL.

This chain uses TRBV7-9 with TRBJ2-7; D unresolved. The CDR3 length is 15 residues. Per germline, CDR1 SEHNR and CDR2 FQNEAQ (reference sequence). V lost 5 bases, J lost 4 bases, and 18 bases lay in between. The DNA for the CDR3 is TGTGCCAGCAGCCCCCCCGGGTCCTTCGGGTACGAGCAGTACTTC. Its translation: CASSPPGSFGYEQYF. Looking up the rest from reference TRBV7-9 and TRBJ2-7 gives the full variable domain: DTGVSQNPRHKITKRGQNVTFRCDPISEHNRLYWYRQTLGQGPEFLTYFQNEAQLEKSRLLSDRFSAERPKGSFSTLEIQRTEQGDSAMYLCASSPPGSFGYEQYFGPGTRLTVT.

CDR3 sequence reads: CASRRLAANTGELFF. Here the CDR3 DNA reads TGTGCCAGCCGACGACTAGCGGCAAACACCGGGGAGCTGTTTTTT. The chain combines TRBV5-6 with TRBJ2-2, with 9 bases fitting TRBD2. The CDR3 totals 15 residues. With 7 bases clipped from V and 2 bases from J, the junction kept 6 bases outside the gene matches. Germline values: CDR1 SGHDT, CDR2 YYEEEE.

The gene calls are TRBV30 and TRBJ1-3; D perhaps matches TRBD1 (5 bases). CDR1 and CDR2 from the germline V gene are GTSNPN and SVGIG (reference sequence). V dropped 0 bases and J dropped 1 base, with 19 bases sitting between them. The CDR3 runs 18 residues. The CDR3 reads CAWSVEVGGRLSGNTIYF. CDR3 sequence (DNA): TGTGCCTGGAGTGTCGAGGTTGGGGGACGACTATCTGGAAACACCATATATTTT.

This clone is a singleton in its sample. This chain uses TRBV27 with TRBJ2-7; 10 nucleotides align to TRBD1. The germline V gene encodes CDR1 MNHEY and CDR2 SMNVEV (reference sequence). Trimming at V came to 3 bases and at J to 4 bases, leaving 3 bases not matched to a gene. The CDR3 runs to 14 residues. CDR3 amino acids: CASSFGQGVYEQYF. CDR3 coding DNA: TGTGCCAGCAGTTTCGGACAGGGGGTGTACGAGCAGTACTTC.

The chain uses TRBV28 and TRBJ2-1; tentatively, D is TRBD1 (6 bases). The CDR3 runs 15 residues. Germline CDR1 reads MDHEN; CDR2 reads SYDVKM. The V gene lost 8 bases and the J gene lost 4 bases, with 18 bases spanning the gap. CDR3 DNA: TGTGCCAGCGGACCGACAGGCGATGCGTACAATGAGCAGTTCTTC. Protein: CASGPTGDAYNEQFF.

The CDR3 DNA reads TGCAGCGTTAAAGGACAGGACGAAAAACTGTTTTTT. It codes for CSVKGQDEKLFF. V and J are TRBV29-1 and TRBJ1-4; 7 bases are shared with TRBD1. The CDR3 loop spans 12 amino acids. Germline V CDR1 and CDR2: SQVTM, ANQGSEA. Trimming cost V 5 bases and J 8 bases; bases outside gene matches: 5. Supplemented by reference TRBV29-1 and TRBJ1-4, the full variable domain reads SAVISQKPSRDICQRGTSLTIQCQVDSQVTMMFWYRQQPGQSLTLIATANQGSEATYESGFVIDKFPISRPNLTFSTLTVSNMSPEDSSIYLCSVKGQDEKLFFGSGTQLSVL.

This clone was counted only a few times. The chain carries TRBV10-3 and TRBJ2-7, with 12 bases that match TRBD2. Germline CDR1 ENHRY, CDR2 SYGVKD. Germline trimming cut 3 bases from V and 5 bases from J; bases unmatched to any gene: 2. This CDR3 is 14 amino acids long. CDR3 nucleotides: TGTGCCATCAGTGATAGGACTAGCGGGAACGAGCAGTACTTC. This translates into CAISDRTSGNEQYF.

This sequence joins TRBV11-2 and TRBJ2-7; 7 nucleotides agree with TRBD2. The trim removed 0 bases at V and 12 bases at J, leaving 8 bases unmatched. The V gene's germline CDR1 is SGHAT and CDR2 FQNNGV. This CDR3 comprises 13 residues. In DNA form, the CDR3 reads TGTGCCAGCAGCTTAGATCTCGCTGGGGAGGGGTACTTC. Protein: CASSLDLAGEGYF.